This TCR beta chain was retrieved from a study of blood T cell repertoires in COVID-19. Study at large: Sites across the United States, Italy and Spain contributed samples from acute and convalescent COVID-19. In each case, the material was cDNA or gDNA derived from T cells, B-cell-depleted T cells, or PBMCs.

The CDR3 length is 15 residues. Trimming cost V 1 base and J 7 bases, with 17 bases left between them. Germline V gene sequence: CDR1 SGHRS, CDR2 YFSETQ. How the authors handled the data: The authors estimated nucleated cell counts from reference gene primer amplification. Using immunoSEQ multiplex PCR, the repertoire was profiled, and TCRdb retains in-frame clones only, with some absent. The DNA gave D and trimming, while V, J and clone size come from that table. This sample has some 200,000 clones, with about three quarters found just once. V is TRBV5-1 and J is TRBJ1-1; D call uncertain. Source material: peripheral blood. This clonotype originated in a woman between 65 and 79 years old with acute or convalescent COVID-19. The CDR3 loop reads CASSLQAERRSEAFF. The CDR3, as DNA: TGCGCCAGCAGCTTGCAAGCTGAACGGAGGAGTGAAGCTTTCTTT.